This T cell receptor (beta chain) was documented in a study of blood T cell repertoires in COVID-19. Study background: Samples taken during acute and convalescent COVID-19 were collected in the United States, Italy and Spain.

The protocol was immunoSEQ multiplex PCR, while the TCRdb copy is restricted to in-frame clones and leaves out a portion. The sample has around 260,000 clones, 70% to 90% seen once. This CDR3 is 15 amino acids long. CDR1 and CDR2 from the germline V gene are LGHNA and YNFKEQ. Trimming left V 1 base short and J 0 bases short, with 10 bases between. This clone was detected once. Source material: peripheral blood. This rearrangement joins TRBV4-2 to TRBJ2-7; D may be TRBD2 (5 bases). This clonotype originated in a woman aged 45-60 years with acute or convalescent COVID-19. Here the CDR3 reads CASSQGSGDSYEQYF. In DNA, the CDR3 is TGTGCCAGCAGCCAAGGAAGCGGAGACTCCTACGAGCAGTACTTC.